The 24 T cell receptor beta chains below were found in one sample sequenced in a study of spatial heterogeneity in lung cancer. Each CDR3 protein gets one entry after TCRdb re-called the 5' RACE reads with MiXCR. The sample holds roughly 13,000 distinct CDR3 sequences, about 9.5% seen once. The time point is: sample taken at primary tumor resection. The study sequenced unsorted whole RNA from tumor, nontumor lung or frozen PBMC. The material sequenced was PBMCs, taken at surgery. These receptors came from a male donor with early-stage non-small cell lung cancer.

This clonotype has at least ten counts. The chain employs TRBV27 and TRBJ2-1; 11 nucleotides agree with TRBD2. Germline lookup yields CDR1 MNHEY and CDR2 SMNVEV (reference sequence). J lost 8 bases, V lost 8 bases, and 11 bases had no gene match. CDR3 size: 15 residues. Here the CDR3 reads CASSPLAGGQDEQFF. DNA for the CDR3: TGTGCCAGCTCACCCTTAGCGGGAGGGCAAGATGAGCAGTTCTTC.

The chain couples TRBV9 to TRBJ2-5; 14 nucleotides agree with TRBD2. V lost 6 bases to trimming and J lost 4 bases; unmatched junction nucleotides: 8. This CDR3 is built from 16 residues. From germline, CDR1 is SGDLS and CDR2 YYNGEE. The CDR3 DNA follows: TGTGCCAGCAACAGCGGCGGGACTAGCGGGAGAGAGACCCAGTACTTC. It is translated as CASNSGGTSGRETQYF.

This clonotype was seen repeatedly, ten times or more. CDR3 nucleotide sequence: TGTGCCAGCAGTCAACAGGGAGGGACTGAAGCTTTCTTT. This gives the protein CASSQQGGTEAFF. The rearrangement joins TRBV6-6 to TRBJ1-1, with D possibly being TRBD1 (6 bases). Trimming cost V 5 bases and J 5 bases, with 12 bases left between them. Germline assignment: CDR1 MNHNY and CDR2 SVGAGI (reference sequence). This CDR3 contains 13 residues.

This chain connects TRBV28 to TRBJ2-7; TRBD1 matches at 10 bases. V lost 8 bases to trimming and J lost 1 base; unmatched junction nucleotides: 5. CDR3 length equals 14 residues. CDR1 MDHEN and CDR2 SYDVKM come from the germline V gene. CDR3 nucleotides: TGTGCCAGCCGCGGGACAGGGGTTTCCTACGAGCAGTACTTC. Protein product: CASRGTGVSYEQYF. The full variable domain, in which reference TRBV28 and TRBJ2-7 provide the parts outside the CDR3, is DVKVTQSSRYLVKRTGEKVFLECVQDMDHENMFWYRQDPGLGLRLIYFSYDVKMKEKGDIPEGYSVSREKKERFSLILESASTNQTSMYLCASRGTGVSYEQYFGPGTRLTVT.

This clonotype was counted ten times or more. The V and J genes are TRBV29-1 and TRBJ2-3; no clear D. From germline, CDR1 is SQVTM and CDR2 ANQGSEA. The CDR3 totals 12 residues. V was shortened by 4 bases and J by 1 base, with 6 bases between the two germline ends. The CDR3 spells CSVGPGTDTQYF. CDR3 bases: TGCAGCGTTGGCCCAGGCACAGATACGCAGTATTTT.

This clonotype appeared many times. The V and J genes are TRBV5-1 and TRBJ2-1; 10 bases are a match to TRBD2. The junction had 7 bases not matched to a gene; V was cut back by 4 bases and J by 3 bases. CDR3 size: 16 residues. In germline, CDR1 is SGHRS, CDR2 YFSETQ. CDR3: CASSILAGTNYNEQFF. The CDR3 coding sequence is TGCGCCAGCAGCATACTAGCGGGGACAAACTACAATGAGCAGTTCTTC.

This clonotype was detected many times. The genes are TRBV20-1 and TRBJ2-3, with 7 bases lining up with TRBD1. With 6 bases clipped from V and 0 bases from J, the junction kept 6 bases outside the gene matches. This CDR3 is built from 14 residues. Germline loops: CDR1 DFQATT, CDR2 SNEGSKA (reference sequence). The CDR3 protein is CSAGDSASTDTQYF. CDR3 sequence (DNA): TGCAGTGCCGGGGACAGTGCCAGCACAGATACGCAGTATTTT.

This clonotype has ten or more counts. The chain joins TRBV7-9 to TRBJ1-1; D gene unclear. Germline CDR1 is SEHNR and CDR2 is FQNEAQ (reference sequence). CDR3 length: 12 residues. The ends were cut back, 0 bases at V and 4 bases at J, with 3 bases in the middle. The CDR3 DNA is TGTGCCAGCAGCTTAGCCAGCACTGAAGCTTTCTTT. Protein sequence: CASSLASTEAFF.

This clonotype came up many times. V gene TRBV12-3 or TRBV12-4 combines with J gene TRBJ2-1; D is uncertain. The CDR3 has 14 residues. V shed 4 bases and J shed 2 bases, with 9 bases lying between them. CDR3 region: CASSSVQTYNEQFF. The CDR3 bases are TGTGCCAGCAGTTCGGTGCAAACCTACAATGAGCAGTTCTTC.

The sample holds many counts of this clonotype. This chain joins TRBV7-9 and TRBJ2-2; D uncertain. Germline CDR1 and CDR2: SEHNR and FQNEAQ (reference sequence). The CDR3 loop spans 13 amino acids. V was cut by 6 bases and J by 2 bases, with 7 bases left in between. CDR3 nucleotide sequence: TGTGCCAGCAGGCGCCTTAACACCGGGGAGCTGTTTTTT. Translating it yields CASRRLNTGELFF. The full variable domain, with the rest looked up from reference TRBV7-9 and TRBJ2-2, is DTGVSQNPRHKITKRGQNVTFRCDPISEHNRLYWYRQTLGQGPEFLTYFQNEAQLEKSRLLSDRFSAERPKGSFSTLEIQRTEQGDSAMYLCASRRLNTGELFFGEGSRLTVL.

This clonotype has at least ten counts. V and J are TRBV2 and TRBJ1-1, with D unclear. Germline CDR1 and CDR2: SNHLY and FYNNEI. The CDR3 has 13 residues. V shed 1 base and J shed 1 base, with 4 bases lying between them. Here the CDR3 DNA reads TGTGCCAGCAGTGAAGAAGAGAACACTGAAGCTTTCTTT. The encoded protein is CASSEEENTEAFF.

This rearrangement joins TRBV10-3 to TRBJ1-2, with D perhaps matching TRBD1 (5 bases). The CDR3 sequence is 15 residues long. Trimming cost V 2 bases and J 5 bases, with 15 bases left between them. Germline-derived CDR1 and CDR2 are ENHRY and SYGVKD. CDR3 nucleotides: TGTGCCATCAGTGAGCCCGAGGGGCACAGATATGGCTACACCTTC. This sequence encodes CAISEPEGHRYGYTF.

This clonotype was detected ten times or more. This rearrangement joins TRBV2 to TRBJ2-5; TRBD2 aligns across 10 bases. Germline CDR1 is SNHLY and CDR2 is FYNNEI. The CDR3 runs 13 residues. V lost 6 bases to trimming and J lost 4 bases; unmatched junction nucleotides: 2. CDR3 region: CASRASGGETQYF. The CDR3 DNA reads as TGTGCCAGCAGAGCTAGCGGGGGAGAGACCCAGTACTTC.

The chain joins TRBV11-2 to TRBJ2-3; 7 bases are shared with TRBD2. Germline assignment: CDR1 SGHAT and CDR2 FQNNGV. J was trimmed by 1 base and V by 5 bases; bases with no gene match: 9. The CDR3 runs to 16 residues. CDR3 residues: CASSHPPSGRTDTQYF. The CDR3 region has the DNA TGTGCCAGCAGCCACCCCCCTAGCGGCCGCACAGATACGCAGTATTTT.

This clonotype was seen many times. This CDR3 reads CASSSRVAGYTF. CDR3 DNA sequence: TGTGCCAGCAGTTCCAGGGTTGCTGGCTACACCTTC. J is TRBJ1-2 and V is TRBV28, with a possible D match to TRBD1 (5 bases). The germline CDR1 and CDR2 sequences are MDHEN and SYDVKM. V lost 4 bases and J lost 7, with 10 bases in between. This CDR3 is 12 amino acids long.

The genes are TRBV5-5 and TRBJ2-7; D might be TRBD1 (5 bases). Deletions cut 7 bases from V and 2 bases from J, with 16 bases between. This CDR3 spans 14 amino acids. CDR1 is SGHKS, CDR2 YYEKEE, per germline (reference sequence). The CDR3 DNA sequence: TGTGCCAGCCGATTGGGGCAGGGCACCTACGAGCAGTACTTC. Translating gives CASRLGQGTYEQYF.

This clonotype was seen at least ten times. The J gene is TRBJ2-7, the V gene TRBV4-1, with D hard to call. Germline V lookup: CDR1 MGHRA, CDR2 YSYEKL. The CDR3 contains 13 residues. V lost 1 base, J lost 5 bases, and 9 bases lay in between. The CDR3 spells CASSQGGWDEQYF. The CDR3 DNA sequence: TGCGCCAGCAGCCAAGGGGGTTGGGACGAGCAGTACTTC.

This clonotype was detected ten times or more. The chain is built from TRBV9 and TRBJ2-7, with TRBD1 identical over 10 bases. This CDR3 contains 14 residues. CDR1 and CDR2 from the germline V gene are SGDLS and YYNGEE. V shed 4 bases and J 3 bases; nucleotides not matched to a gene: 4. CDR3: CASSPWTGGYEQYF. The DNA for the CDR3 is TGTGCCAGCAGCCCCTGGACAGGGGGCTACGAGCAGTACTTC.

Ten or more counts support this clonotype. The chain has TRBV30 and TRBJ1-1; 9 bases are shared with TRBD1. CDR3 length: 12 residues. Germline V gives CDR1 GTSNPN, CDR2 SVGIG (reference sequence). Losses at the gene ends were 5 bases for V and 5 bases for J; bases not matched to a gene: 3. The CDR3 protein is CAWGTGKTEAFF. CDR3 bases: TGTGCCTGGGGGACAGGGAAGACTGAAGCTTTCTTT.

At least ten counts were recorded for this clonotype. The V and J genes are TRBV10-3 and TRBJ2-7; D unresolved. This CDR3 is built from 15 residues. Per germline, CDR1 ENHRY and CDR2 SYGVKD. V lost 3 bases, J lost 2 bases, and 14 bases lay in between. CDR3 protein: CAISEGSLVTYEQYF. CDR3 nucleotide sequence: TGTGCCATCAGTGAAGGGTCCCTCGTTACCTACGAGCAGTACTTC.

This clonotype was detected a few times. The gene calls are TRBV14 and TRBJ1-2; weak D call: TRBD1 (6 bases). This CDR3 is built from 15 residues. Germline V gene data show CDR1 as SGHDN and CDR2 as FVKESK. Deletions cut 1 base from V and 5 bases from J, with 14 bases between. CDR3 sequence: CASSQGTGTPYGYTF. CDR3 nucleotide sequence: TGTGCCAGCAGCCAAGGCACCGGGACACCGTATGGCTACACCTTC.

This clonotype was detected ten times or more. The chain carries TRBV7-9 and TRBJ2-2; the D gene is possibly TRBD2 (5 bases). Germline V gene data show CDR1 as SEHNR and CDR2 as FQNEAQ (reference sequence). Trimming removed 3 bases at V and 3 bases at J, with 11 bases between. This CDR3 is 15 amino acids long. This CDR3 is CASSLRDLDTGELFF. CDR3 coding DNA: TGTGCCAGCAGCTTGAGGGATCTGGACACCGGGGAGCTGTTTTTT.

The V gene is TRBV24-1, the J gene TRBJ2-6, with D unresolved. Trimming removed 6 bases at V and 1 base at J, with 3 bases between. Germline CDR1 reads KGHDR; CDR2 reads SFDVKD. The CDR3 consists of 13 residues. The CDR3 is CATSLSGANVLTF. CDR3 nucleotide sequence: TGTGCCACCAGTCTATCTGGGGCCAACGTCCTGACTTTC.

This clonotype was found many times. The gene calls are TRBV5-1 and TRBJ2-1; D perhaps matches TRBD1 (6 bases). This CDR3 contains 15 residues. Germline CDR1 is SGHRS and CDR2 is YFSETQ. The V end lost 3 bases, the J end lost 1 base, and 11 bases lay between the germline ends. CDR3 amino acids: CASSSTGASYNEQFF. The CDR3 DNA reads TGCGCCAGCAGCTCGACAGGAGCGTCCTACAATGAGCAGTTCTTC.